This TCR beta chain is drawn from a study of glioma-infiltrating T cells. This clonotype was detected many times. Using RNA template, CDR3s of TCR alpha and beta were amplified with iRepertoire arm-PCR. Input was about 100-450 ng of tissue mRNA or PBMC total RNA. TCRdb re-called the multiplex PCR reads through MiXCR, storing one row per CDR3 protein. The sample holds 93,000 or so distinct CDR3 sequences, around 28% seen once. This clonotype was obtained from a human donor with low-grade glioma or glioblastoma, undergoing nonglioma brain surgery, or in good health (not recorded which). The sequenced sample was glioma tissue, nonneoplastic brain tissue, or PBMCs (not recorded which).

This CDR3 reads CASSQGLAISEAFF. The CDR3 nucleotides are TGTGCCAGCAGCCAAGGTCTTGCGATCTCTGAAGCTTTCTTT. This chain connects TRBV3-1 to TRBJ1-1, with D unclear. The CDR3 extends over 14 amino acids. Germline CDR1 reads LGHDT; CDR2 reads YNNKEL (reference sequence). The V end was cut by 1 base, the J end by 6 bases, with 12 bases between.